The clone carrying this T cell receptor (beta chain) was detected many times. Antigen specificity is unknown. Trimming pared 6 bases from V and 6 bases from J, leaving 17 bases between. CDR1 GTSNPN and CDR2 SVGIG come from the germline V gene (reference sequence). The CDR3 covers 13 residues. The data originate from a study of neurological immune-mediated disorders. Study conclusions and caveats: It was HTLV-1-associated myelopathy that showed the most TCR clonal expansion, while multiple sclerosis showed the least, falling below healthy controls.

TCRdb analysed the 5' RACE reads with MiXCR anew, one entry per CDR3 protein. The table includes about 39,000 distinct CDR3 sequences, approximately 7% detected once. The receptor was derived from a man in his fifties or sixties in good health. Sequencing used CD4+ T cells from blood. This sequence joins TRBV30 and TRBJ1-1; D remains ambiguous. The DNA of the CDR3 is TGTGCCTGCCGCCGACAAGGAAGGGCTGAAGCTTTCTTT. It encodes CACRRQGRAEAFF.